This TCR beta chain was sequenced during a study of T-cell memory formation after mild COVID-19. As for the study in general: TCR clusters showed largely donor specificity.

Study-level points and caveats: Later expanders leaned CD4+, whereas clones that contracted between day 15 and 85 were balanced CD4/CD8. Some responding clones appeared in pre-infection memory, suggesting cross-reactive memory joined. CD4+ clones that contracted lay mainly in CM and EM; CD8+ ones lay in EMRA.

MiXCR, applied by TCRdb to the 5' RACE reads, yields one record per CDR3 protein. The table shows around 190,000 distinct CDR3 sequences, with approximately 17% occurring only once. This clonotype was detected a few times. Its antigen is currently unknown. Unmatched junction bases numbered 4, after V lost 3 bases and J lost 5 bases. In germline, CDR1 is SGHRS, CDR2 YFSETQ. This CDR3 has 14 amino acids. The TCR was taken from a man aged 18 to 29 who had mild COVID-19 (a few samples of this study predate the infection). Cell type and time point are not known. V usage is TRBV5-1 and J usage is TRBJ2-3, with 9 bases that match TRBD2. The sequencing input was PBMCs or a T cell subset sorted from them (not recorded which). In nucleotides, the CDR3 is TGCGCCAGCAGCTCGCGGGGGGGAGGAGATACGCAGTATTTT. Amino acids: CASSSRGGGDTQYF.